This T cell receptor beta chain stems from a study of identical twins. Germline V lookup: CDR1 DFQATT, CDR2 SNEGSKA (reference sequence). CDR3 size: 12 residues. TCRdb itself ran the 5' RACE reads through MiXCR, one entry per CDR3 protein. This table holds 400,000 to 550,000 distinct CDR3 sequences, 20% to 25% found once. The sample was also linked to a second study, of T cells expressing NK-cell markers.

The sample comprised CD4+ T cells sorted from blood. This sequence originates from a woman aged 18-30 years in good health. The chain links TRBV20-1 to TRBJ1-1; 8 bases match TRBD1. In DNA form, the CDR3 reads TGCGGTCACAGGGGGGTGAACACTGAAGCTTTCTTT. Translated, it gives CGHRGVNTEAFF.